This TCR beta chain was recovered during a study of beta chain features in type 1 diabetes. The whole isolated RNA underwent reverse transcription, so sequencing captured expressed TCRB transcripts. Profiling relied on immunoSEQ multiplex PCR, and the TCRdb table lists in-frame clones only, not all of them. The sample shows 140,000 to 150,000 clones, about 13% of them seen only once. Overall study results and limits: Moderate but significant shortening of TCRB CDR3s was recorded in all four CD4+ subsets from Type 1 diabetes patients.

The CDR3 has 11 residues. The germline V gene encodes CDR1 GTSNPN and CDR2 SVGIG (reference sequence). Trimming stripped 4 bases from V and 9 bases from J, with 12 bases between. This clone showed up just a few times. Its specificity is not known. The chain has TRBV30 and TRBJ1-1, with D perhaps matching TRBD1 (6 bases). The sequencing input was central memory CD4+ T cells from blood. The sequence was obtained from a man between 18 and 29 years old with type 1 diabetes. The CDR3 nucleotides read TGTGCCTGGACGGGGGCCCTACAAGCTTTCTTT. It translates to CAWTGALQAFF.